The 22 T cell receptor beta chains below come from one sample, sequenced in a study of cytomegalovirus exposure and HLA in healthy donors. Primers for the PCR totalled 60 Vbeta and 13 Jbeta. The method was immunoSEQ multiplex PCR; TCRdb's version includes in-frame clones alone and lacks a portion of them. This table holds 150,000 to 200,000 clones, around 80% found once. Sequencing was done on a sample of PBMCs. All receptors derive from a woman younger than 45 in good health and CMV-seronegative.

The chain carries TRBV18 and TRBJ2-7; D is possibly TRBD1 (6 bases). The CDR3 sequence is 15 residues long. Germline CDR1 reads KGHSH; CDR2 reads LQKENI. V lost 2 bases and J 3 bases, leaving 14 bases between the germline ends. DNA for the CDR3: TGTGCCAGCTCACCAGGGCAGGGGTCATACTACGAGCAGTACTTC. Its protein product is CASSPGQGSYYEQYF.

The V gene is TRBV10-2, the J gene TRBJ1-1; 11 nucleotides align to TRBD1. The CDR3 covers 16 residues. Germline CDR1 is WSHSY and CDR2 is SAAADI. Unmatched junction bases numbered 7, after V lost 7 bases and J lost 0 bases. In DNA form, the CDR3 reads TGCGCCAGCAATGGACAGGGGGCCGGAATGAACACTGAAGCTTTCTTT. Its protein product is CASNGQGAGMNTEAFF.

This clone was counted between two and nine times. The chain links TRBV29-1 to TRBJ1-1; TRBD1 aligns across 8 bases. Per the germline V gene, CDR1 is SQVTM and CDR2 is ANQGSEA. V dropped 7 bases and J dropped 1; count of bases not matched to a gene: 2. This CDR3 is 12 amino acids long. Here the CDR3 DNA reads TGCAGCGGTGGACAGGGGAACACTGAAGCTTTCTTT. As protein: CSGGQGNTEAFF.

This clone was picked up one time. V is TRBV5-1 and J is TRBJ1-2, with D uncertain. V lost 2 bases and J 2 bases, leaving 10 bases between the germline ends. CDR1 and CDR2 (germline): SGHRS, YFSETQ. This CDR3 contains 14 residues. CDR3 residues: CASSLREANYGYTF. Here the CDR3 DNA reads TGCGCCAGCAGCTTACGGGAGGCGAACTATGGCTACACCTTC.

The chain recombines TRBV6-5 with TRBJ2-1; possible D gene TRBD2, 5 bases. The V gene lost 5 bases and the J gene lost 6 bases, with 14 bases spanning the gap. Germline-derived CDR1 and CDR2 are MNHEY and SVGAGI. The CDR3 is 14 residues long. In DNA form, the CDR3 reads TGTGCCAGCAGTGGTACTGGACTCCCCAATGAGCAGTTCTTC. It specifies CASSGTGLPNEQFF.

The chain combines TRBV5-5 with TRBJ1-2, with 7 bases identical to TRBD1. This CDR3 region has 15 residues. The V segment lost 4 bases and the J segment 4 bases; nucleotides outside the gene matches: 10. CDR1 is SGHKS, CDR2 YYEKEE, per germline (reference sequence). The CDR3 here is CASSIQNRGAYGYTF. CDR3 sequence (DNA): TGTGCCAGCAGCATCCAAAACAGGGGTGCCTATGGCTACACCTTC.

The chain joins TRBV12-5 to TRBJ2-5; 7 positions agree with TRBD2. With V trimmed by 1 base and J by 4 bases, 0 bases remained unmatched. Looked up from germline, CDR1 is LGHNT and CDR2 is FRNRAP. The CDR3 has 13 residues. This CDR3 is CASGLGGGETQYF. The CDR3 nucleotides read TGTGCTAGTGGTTTGGGGGGGGGAGAGACCCAGTACTTC.

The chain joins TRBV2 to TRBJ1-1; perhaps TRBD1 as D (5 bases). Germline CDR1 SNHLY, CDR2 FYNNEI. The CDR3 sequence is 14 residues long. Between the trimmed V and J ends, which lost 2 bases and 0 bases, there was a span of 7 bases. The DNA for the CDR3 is TGTGCCAGCAGTGAACGGGGGGTGAACACTGAAGCTTTCTTT. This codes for CASSERGVNTEAFF.

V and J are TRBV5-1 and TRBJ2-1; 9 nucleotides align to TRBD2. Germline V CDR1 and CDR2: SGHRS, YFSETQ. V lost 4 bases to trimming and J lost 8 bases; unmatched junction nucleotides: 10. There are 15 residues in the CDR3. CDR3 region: CASSAGTSSSDEQFF. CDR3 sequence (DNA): TGCGCCAGCAGCGCAGGGACTAGCTCCTCCGATGAGCAGTTCTTC.

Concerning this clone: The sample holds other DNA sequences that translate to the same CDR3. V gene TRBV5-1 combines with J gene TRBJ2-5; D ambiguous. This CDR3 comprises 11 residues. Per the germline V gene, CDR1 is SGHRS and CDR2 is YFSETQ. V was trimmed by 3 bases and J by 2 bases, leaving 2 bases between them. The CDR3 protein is CASSSQETQYF. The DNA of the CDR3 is TGCGCCAGCAGCTCGCAAGAGACCCAGTACTTC. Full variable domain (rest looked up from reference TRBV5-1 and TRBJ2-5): KAGVTQTPRYLIKTRGQQVTLSCSPISGHRSVSWYQQTPGQGLQFLFEYFSETQRNKGNFPGRFSGRQFSNSRSEMNVSTLELGDSALYLCASSSQETQYFGPGTRLLVL.

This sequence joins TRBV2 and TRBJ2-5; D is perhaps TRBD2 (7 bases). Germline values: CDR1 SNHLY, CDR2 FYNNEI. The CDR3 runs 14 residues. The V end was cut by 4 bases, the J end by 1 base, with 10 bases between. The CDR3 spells CASSAGGSQETQYF. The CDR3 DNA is TGTGCCAGCAGTGCGGGGGGCTCCCAAGAGACCCAGTACTTC.

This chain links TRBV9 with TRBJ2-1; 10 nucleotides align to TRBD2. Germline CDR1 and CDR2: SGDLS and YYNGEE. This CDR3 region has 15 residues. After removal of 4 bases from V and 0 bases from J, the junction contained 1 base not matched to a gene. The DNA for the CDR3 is TGTGCCAGCAGCTCTAGCGGGAGCTCCTACAATGAGCAGTTCTTC. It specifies CASSSSGSSYNEQFF.

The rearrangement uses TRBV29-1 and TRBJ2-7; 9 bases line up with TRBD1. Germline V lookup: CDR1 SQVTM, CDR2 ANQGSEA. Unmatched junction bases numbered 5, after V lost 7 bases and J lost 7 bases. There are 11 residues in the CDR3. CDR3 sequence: CSATTGGEQYF. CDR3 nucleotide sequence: TGCAGCGCCACGACAGGGGGAGAGCAGTACTTC.

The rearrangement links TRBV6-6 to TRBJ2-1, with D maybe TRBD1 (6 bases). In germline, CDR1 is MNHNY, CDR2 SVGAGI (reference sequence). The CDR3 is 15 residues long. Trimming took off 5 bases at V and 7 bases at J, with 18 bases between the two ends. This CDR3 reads CASSNHRTARNEQFF. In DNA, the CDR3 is TGTGCCAGCAGTAACCATCGGACAGCTCGTAATGAGCAGTTCTTC.

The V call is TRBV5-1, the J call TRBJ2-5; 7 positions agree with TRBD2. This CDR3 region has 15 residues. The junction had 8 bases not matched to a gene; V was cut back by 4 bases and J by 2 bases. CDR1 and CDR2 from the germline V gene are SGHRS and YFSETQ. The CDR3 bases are TGCGCCAGCAGCGGAGCGGGGACGCTACAAGAGACCCAGTACTTC. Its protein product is CASSGAGTLQETQYF.

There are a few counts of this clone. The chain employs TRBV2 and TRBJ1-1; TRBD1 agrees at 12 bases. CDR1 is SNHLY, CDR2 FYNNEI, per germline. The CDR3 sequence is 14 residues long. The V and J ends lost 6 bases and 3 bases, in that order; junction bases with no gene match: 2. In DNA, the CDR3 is TGTGCCAGCAGGGGACAGGGGGCTTACACTGAAGCTTTCTTT. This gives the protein CASRGQGAYTEAFF.

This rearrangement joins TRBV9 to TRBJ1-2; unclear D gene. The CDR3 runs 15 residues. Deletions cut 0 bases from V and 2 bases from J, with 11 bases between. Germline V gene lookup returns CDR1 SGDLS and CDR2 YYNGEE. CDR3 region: CASSVVGGLNYGYTF. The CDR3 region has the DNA TGTGCCAGCAGCGTAGTCGGCGGCTTAAACTATGGCTACACCTTC.

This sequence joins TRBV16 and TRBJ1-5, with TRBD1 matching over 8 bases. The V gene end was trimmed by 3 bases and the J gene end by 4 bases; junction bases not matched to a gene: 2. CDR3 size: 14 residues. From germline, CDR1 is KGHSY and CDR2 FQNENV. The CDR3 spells CASSHDRGNQPQHF. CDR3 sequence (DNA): TGTGCCAGCAGCCATGACAGGGGAAATCAGCCCCAGCATTTT.

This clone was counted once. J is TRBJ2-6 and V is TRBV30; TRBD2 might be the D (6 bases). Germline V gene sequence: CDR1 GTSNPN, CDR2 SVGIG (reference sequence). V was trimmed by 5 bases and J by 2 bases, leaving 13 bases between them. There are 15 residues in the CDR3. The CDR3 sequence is CAWGVGGAGANVLTF. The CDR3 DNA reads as TGTGCCTGGGGGGTCGGAGGGGCTGGGGCCAACGTCCTGACTTTC.

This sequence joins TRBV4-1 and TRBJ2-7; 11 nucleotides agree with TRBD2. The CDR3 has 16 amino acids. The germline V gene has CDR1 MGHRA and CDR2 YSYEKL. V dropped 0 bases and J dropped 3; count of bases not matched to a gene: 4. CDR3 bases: TGCGCCAGCAGCCAAGAAATAGCGGGGGGGCACTACGAGCAGTACTTC. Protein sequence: CASSQEIAGGHYEQYF.

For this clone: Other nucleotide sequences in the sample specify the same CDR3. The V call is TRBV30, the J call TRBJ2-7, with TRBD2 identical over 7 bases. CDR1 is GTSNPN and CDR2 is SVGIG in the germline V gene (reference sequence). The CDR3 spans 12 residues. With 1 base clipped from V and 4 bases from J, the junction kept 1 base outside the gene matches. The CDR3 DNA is TGTGCCTGGAGTGGGGGGGGTTACGAGCAGTACTTC. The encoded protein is CAWSGGGYEQYF.

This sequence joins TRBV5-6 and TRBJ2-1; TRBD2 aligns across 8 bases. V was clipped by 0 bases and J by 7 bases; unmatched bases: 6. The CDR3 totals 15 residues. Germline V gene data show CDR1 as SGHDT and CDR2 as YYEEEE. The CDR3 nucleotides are TGTGCCAGCAGCTTGGTAACGGGGGGGCAGAATGAGCAGTTCTTC. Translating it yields CASSLVTGGQNEQFF.